Listed below are T cell receptor beta chains from one sample, sequenced in a study of blood T cell repertoires in COVID-19. Measured with immunoSEQ multiplex PCR; TCRdb has only the in-frame clones, and not every one. This table has some 42,000 clones, about 77% appearing once. The material sequenced was peripheral blood. Every receptor here comes from a man older than 75 with acute or convalescent COVID-19. Both conserved end residues are part of each CDR3. Fields, in order: CDR3 DNA, CDR3 protein, J gene, V gene, clone size, D gene. A D gene is named only where the DNA matches it firmly. The size of a clone is reported for some rows only, either as once, few or many, or as a class for expanded clones.

TGCGCCAGCAGCTTGGCTAGCGGAACCTACAATGAGCAGTTCTTC,CASSLASGTYNEQFF,TRBJ2-1,TRBV5-1,once,TRBD2
TGTGCCAGCAGTTTTGACAGGGAGAATGAAAAACTGTTTTTT,CASSFDRENEKLFF,TRBJ1-4,TRBV27,NA,TRBD1
TGTGCCAGCAGCTTGGAGAGCGCAGATACGCAGTATTTT,CASSLESADTQYF,TRBJ2-3,TRBV5-4,NA,NA
TGTGCCAGCAGCTTGGCGACAGGACAAGAGACCCAGTACTTC,CASSLATGQETQYF,TRBJ2-5,TRBV5-5,NA,NA
TGTGCCATCAGTGACAGGGTCGACATGAACACTGAAGCTTTCTTT,CAISDRVDMNTEAFF,TRBJ1-1,TRBV10-3,NA,NA
TGTGCCAGCAGTGACTCGGGTCAGAGAGGGACCCAGTACTTC,CASSDSGQRGTQYF,TRBJ2-5,TRBV6-5,once,NA
TGCGCCAGCAGCTCGGCGGGACAGGGACTGACGGAGCAGTACTTC,CASSSAGQGLTEQYF,TRBJ2-7,TRBV5-1,NA,TRBD1
TGCGCCAGCAGCTCGGGACTAGCGGGAGGGAACGAGCAGTACTTC,CASSSGLAGGNEQYF,TRBJ2-7,TRBV5-1,NA,TRBD2
TGTGCCAGCAGCGCACAGGGGGTTAATTCACCCCTCCACTTT,CASSAQGVNSPLHF,TRBJ1-6,TRBV11-2,NA,TRBD1
TGTGCCAGCAGCGGAGGGCCGCGAGGGTATGGAAACACCATATATTTT,CASSGGPRGYGNTIYF,TRBJ1-3,TRBV5-6,NA,NA
TGTGCCAGCAGCCTCCGTCCAGGTGAGCAGTTCTTC,CASSLRPGEQFF,TRBJ2-1,TRBV5-6,NA,NA
TGTGCCAGCAGCGGGGTTGGGGCCAACGTCCTGACTTTC,CASSGVGANVLTF,TRBJ2-6,TRBV6-5,NA,NA
TGTGCCACCGCCGGGCTCTCAGGGGCAAATACGCAGTATTTT,CATAGLSGANTQYF,TRBJ2-3,TRBV24-1,NA,NA
TGTGCCAGCAGCTCAACAGGGGCTCTGCGGGAGCAGTACTTC,CASSSTGALREQYF,TRBJ2-7,TRBV7-9,NA,TRBD1
TGTGCCATCAGTGATGAAGCGGGGAGCACAGATACGCAGTATTTT,CAISDEAGSTDTQYF,TRBJ2-3,TRBV10-3,NA,TRBD2
TGCAGCGTTGAAGACAGGGTCCTATACAATGAGCAGTTCTTC,CSVEDRVLYNEQFF,TRBJ2-1,TRBV29-1,NA,NA
TGTGCCAGCAGCCCTTCCCACAGGGGGCGGTCTGAAGCTTTCTTT,CASSPSHRGRSEAFF,TRBJ1-1,TRBV21-1,NA,NA
TGTGCCAGCAGTGAAGTCGGGGGAAGGGGCTATGGCTACACCTTC,CASSEVGGRGYGYTF,TRBJ1-2,TRBV6-1,NA,NA
TGTGCCAGCGGGAGCTCTGGGGCCAACGTCCTGACTTTC,CASGSSGANVLTF,TRBJ2-6,TRBV2,many,NA
TGTGCCAGCAGCTCGGGGGGCTCCGGCATCGTGGGCGAGCAGTACTTC,CASSSGGSGIVGEQYF,TRBJ2-7,TRBV5-6,NA,NA
TGTGCCAGCAGTTTATTCCCCCCGGGAGGGTCCACCCAAATCTACGAGCAGTACTTC,CASSLFPPGGSTQIYEQYF,TRBJ2-7,TRBV27,NA,TRBD2
TGTGCCAGCAGTTACTCGAGAGTGGCTGGAAACACCATATATTTT,CASSYSRVAGNTIYF,TRBJ1-3,TRBV6-5,NA,NA
TGTGCCAGCAGTGAGACCGGGGCTGGAAACACCATATATTTT,CASSETGAGNTIYF,TRBJ1-3,TRBV6-1,few,NA
TGTGCCAGCAGTGAAAGGGGACTAGCGGAGACCCAGTACTTC,CASSERGLAETQYF,TRBJ2-5,TRBV2,NA,TRBD2
TGTGCCAGCAGCCAAGATGAGGGAGGAAAACTGTTTTTT,CASSQDEGGKLFF,TRBJ1-4,TRBV14,once,NA
TGTGCCAGCAGGGCTGACAGGCTCTCCTACGAGCAGTACTTC,CASRADRLSYEQYF,TRBJ2-7,TRBV2,NA,NA
TGTGCCAGCAGCTTACAAACTAGCGGGGGAGTGGCGCAGTATTTT,CASSLQTSGGVAQYF,TRBJ2-3,TRBV7-6,NA,TRBD2
TGCGCCAGCAGCTTGGCCGGGAGCCCCTCCGCCTATGGCTACACCTTC,CASSLAGSPSAYGYTF,TRBJ1-2,TRBV5-1,few,NA
TGTGCCAGCAGACCGATTCGGGGGGAGACCCAGTACTTC,CASRPIRGETQYF,TRBJ2-5,TRBV6-5,NA,NA
TGTGCCAGCCAGCGGGGGGGTAGCGAGACCCAGTACTTC,CASQRGGSETQYF,TRBJ2-5,TRBV2,NA,TRBD2
TGCGCCAGCAGTAGAATCCCGCCGGGACAGGGGGGCCCAGATACGCAGTATTTT,CASSRIPPGQGGPDTQYF,TRBJ2-3,TRBV5-1,NA,TRBD1
TGTGCCAGCAGCCCGGGACATTCTATATGGGAAAAACTGTTTTTT,CASSPGHSIWEKLFF,TRBJ1-4,TRBV7-6,few,NA
TGTGCCAGTAGCACAGGGGCCCTCCTTTATAGCAATCAGCCCCAGCATTTT,CASSTGALLYSNQPQHF,TRBJ1-5,TRBV19,NA,TRBD1